These 3 T cell receptor beta chains were sequenced from one sample in a study of Graves' ophthalmopathy and Graves' hyperthyroidism. For repertoire sequencing, the TCR beta CDR3 regions were amplified from RNA transcripts. HTBI primers were employed in first-round RT-PCR, then a second-round multiplex PCR followed. From the multiplex PCR reads, TCRdb called clonotypes with MiXCR, one entry per CDR3 protein. The table includes about 24,000 distinct CDR3 sequences, approximately 48% detected once. The specimen sequenced was peripheral blood. These receptors came from an adult woman with stable Graves' hyperthyroidism.

This clonotype was picked up a small number of times. The V and J genes are TRBV20-1 and TRBJ1-4, with D possibly matching TRBD1 (6 bases). The CDR3 runs 15 residues. Germline V gene sequence: CDR1 DFQATT, CDR2 SNEGSKA (reference sequence). V gave up 3 bases and J gave up 5 bases, with 16 bases separating them. CDR3 loop: CSASRGDRRNEKLFF. CDR3 DNA sequence: TGCAGTGCTAGCCGAGGAGACAGGAGAAATGAAAAACTGTTTTTT.

Details on this clonotype: The germline gene is not matched at one end of the junction; a read error may be the cause. The genes are TRBV6-4 and TRBJ1-1, with unresolved D. The germline CDR1 and CDR2 sequences are MRHNA and SNTAGT. The CDR3 totals 13 residues. The CDR3 DNA is TGTGCCAGCAGTGAAGAATCGAACACTGGAGCTTTCTTT. It yields the protein CASSEESNTGAFF.

This clonotype was counted ten times or more. The rearrangement uses TRBV30 and TRBJ2-3; TRBD2 aligns across 9 bases. CDR3 size: 17 residues. Germline lookup yields CDR1 GTSNPN and CDR2 SVGIG (reference sequence). The ends lost 2 bases at V and 2 bases at J; junction bases unmatched: 11. In DNA, the CDR3 is TGTGCCTGGAGTCGTCTAGGCGGGAGGGCCCTCACAGATACGCAGTATTTT. Its protein product is CAWSRLGGRALTDTQYF. Drawing the rest from reference TRBV30 and TRBJ2-3, the complete variable domain is SQTIHQWPATLVQPVGSPLSLECTVEGTSNPNLYWYRQAAGRGLQLLFYSVGIGQISSEVPQNLSASRPQDRQFILSSKKLLLSDSGFYLCAWSRLGGRALTDTQYFGPGTRLTVL.